Below, 17 T cell receptor beta chains from the same sample are listed, as sequenced in a study of cytomegalovirus exposure and HLA in healthy donors (dated by TCRdb to 2016 to 2017). Library method: the immunoSEQ multiplex PCR assay. The multiplex PCR relied on a mix of 60 forward primers for TCR Vbeta segments and 13 reverse primers for TCR Jbeta segments. Entries here come from immuneACCESS through TCRdb and include only in-frame sequences with V and J called. Some clones fail to appear in such tables; in the studies checked, an unresolved V gene covers under half of the shortfall, and the cause of the remainder is unknown. This sample is represented by hundreds of thousands of clones; 75% to 80% of them were singletons. The leading ten clones occupy roughly 1.9% of the sample. The sample was PBMCs. The receptors shown here come from a man in his late teens or twenties in good health and CMV-seronegative.

The gene calls are TRBV27 and TRBJ2-2; D unclear. This CDR3 spans 15 amino acids. Germline assignment: CDR1 MNHEY and CDR2 SMNVEV (reference sequence). Trimming cost V 4 bases and J 6 bases, with 15 bases left between them. The CDR3 region has the DNA TGTGCCAGCAGTTCCCTCTTCCAGGTCGCCGGGGAGCTGTTTTTT. Translated: CASSSLFQVAGELFF.

The chain uses TRBV7-9 and TRBJ2-5, with a weak D call TRBD2 (6 bases). The V gene's germline CDR1 is SEHNR and CDR2 FQNEAQ (reference sequence). The V gene lost 5 bases and the J gene lost 5 bases, with 18 bases spanning the gap. This CDR3 is 15 amino acids long. The CDR3 sequence is CASSHRWAGRETQYF. CDR3 sequence (DNA): TGTGCCAGCAGCCACCGCTGGGCAGGGAGGGAGACCCAGTACTTC.

The CDR3 nucleotides read TGTGCCAGCAGCTTGGATATCCGCACAGATACGCAGTATTTT. Translation gives CASSLDIRTDTQYF. V gene TRBV5-4 combines with J gene TRBJ2-3, with no clear D. Per germline, CDR1 SGHNT and CDR2 YYREEE (reference sequence). CDR3 length: 14 amino acids. Trimming pared 0 bases from V and 1 base from J, leaving 6 bases between.

The chain combines TRBV9 with TRBJ2-2, with D possibly TRBD1 on 5 matching bases. Trimming took 0 bases from V and 0 from J, leaving 9 bases between them. The CDR3 length is 16 residues. Per germline, CDR1 SGDLS and CDR2 YYNGEE. This CDR3 reads CASSVGQPSNTGELFF. The CDR3 region has the DNA TGTGCCAGCAGCGTAGGACAGCCTTCGAACACCGGGGAGCTGTTTTTT.

The rearrangement uses TRBV5-6 and TRBJ2-6; D gene uncertain. The CDR3 length is 16 residues. Germline V CDR1 and CDR2: SGHDT, YYEEEE. V lost 0 bases and J 0 bases, leaving 7 bases between the germline ends. In DNA, the CDR3 is TGTGCCAGCAGCTTGGATCTCCTCTCTGGGGCCAACGTCCTGACTTTC. This translates into CASSLDLLSGANVLTF.

This chain links TRBV30 with TRBJ2-7; possible D gene TRBD1, 6 bases. The CDR3 totals 13 residues. Looked up from germline, CDR1 is GTSNPN and CDR2 is SVGIG (reference sequence). V lost 4 bases, J lost 2 bases, and 12 bases lay in between. The CDR3 DNA reads TGTGCCTGGACATGGGACATAACCTACGAGCAGTACTTC. Protein sequence: CAWTWDITYEQYF. Drawing the rest from reference TRBV30 and TRBJ2-7, the complete variable domain is SQTIHQWPATLVQPVGSPLSLECTVEGTSNPNLYWYRQAAGRGLQLLFYSVGIGQISSEVPQNLSASRPQDRQFILSSKKLLLSDSGFYLCAWTWDITYEQYFGPGTRLTVT.

This chain links TRBV5-1 with TRBJ1-3, with 10 bases identical to TRBD1. Germline assignment: CDR1 SGHRS and CDR2 YFSETQ. Losses at the gene ends were 4 bases for V and 0 bases for J; bases not matched to a gene: 10. The CDR3 covers 18 residues. CDR3 region: CASSLTPGTGVSGNTIYF. The CDR3 DNA sequence: TGCGCCAGCAGCCTAACCCCCGGGACAGGGGTCTCTGGAAACACCATATATTTT.

A single count supports this clone. The chain employs TRBV7-2 and TRBJ2-2; 13 positions match TRBD2. Germline CDR1 is SGHTA and CDR2 is FQGNSA. Unmatched junction bases numbered 6, after V lost 4 bases and J lost 4 bases. The CDR3 is 17 amino acids. For the CDR3, the DNA is TGTGCCAGCAGCTCTCGGACTAGCGGGGGTTTCACCGGGGAGCTGTTTTTT. Encoded protein: CASSSRTSGGFTGELFF. Complete variable domain (other parts from reference TRBV7-2 and TRBJ2-2): GAGVSQSPSNKVTEKGKDVELRCDPISGHTALYWYRQSLGQGLEFLIYFQGNSAPDKSGLPSDRFSAERTGGSVSTLTIQRTQQEDSAVYLCASSSRTSGGFTGELFFGEGSRLTVL.

Here the CDR3 DNA reads TGCAGCGTTGCTATCGGGGCGGGGTGGTCCGAAGCTTTCTTT. Translation gives CSVAIGAGWSEAFF. The chain is built from TRBV29-1 and TRBJ1-1, with a tentative D call TRBD1 (5 bases). The CDR3 sequence is 14 residues long. V gave up 4 bases and J gave up 8 bases, with 20 bases separating them. Germline CDR1 reads SQVTM; CDR2 reads ANQGSEA.

The V and J genes are TRBV19 and TRBJ2-3; the D gene is possibly TRBD1 (6 bases). V gave up 5 bases and J gave up 2 bases, with 17 bases separating them. This CDR3 is 16 amino acids long. Per the germline V gene, CDR1 is LNHDA and CDR2 is SQIVND (reference sequence). CDR3: CASSVNSGTITDTQYF. The CDR3 DNA sequence: TGTGCCAGTAGTGTAAATTCCGGGACAATCACAGATACGCAGTATTTT.

This clone was seen just once. The chain carries TRBV5-1 and TRBJ2-3, with TRBD2 matching 15 bases. V lost 0 bases to trimming and J lost 1 base; unmatched junction nucleotides: 3. Germline V lookup: CDR1 SGHRS, CDR2 YFSETQ. This CDR3 comprises 18 residues. The CDR3 bases are TGCGCCAGCAGCTTGGAGGGACTAGCGGGAGGTCGCACAGATACGCAGTATTTT. It yields the protein CASSLEGLAGGRTDTQYF.

The chain has TRBV18 and TRBJ2-1; D perhaps matches TRBD2 (5 bases). The V and J ends lost 3 bases and 8 bases respectively, with 23 bases between them. Germline values: CDR1 KGHSH, CDR2 LQKENI. The length of the CDR3 is 17 residues. CDR3 sequence reads: CASSPPAKSGSSHEQFF. CDR3 in DNA: TGTGCCAGCTCACCTCCGGCAAAAAGCGGTAGCAGCCATGAGCAGTTCTTC.

This rearrangement joins TRBV11-1 to TRBJ2-5, with 7 bases matching TRBD2. V gave up 7 bases and J gave up 2 bases; unmatched junction bases: 13. Germline CDR1 is SGHAT and CDR2 is FQDESV (reference sequence). CDR3 size: 16 residues. CDR3 region: CASTLPGLSMQETQYF. For the CDR3, the DNA is TGTGCCAGCACACTTCCGGGACTAAGTATGCAAGAGACCCAGTACTTC.

This rearrangement joins TRBV28 to TRBJ1-4, with TRBD1 matching 8 bases. With V trimmed by 5 bases and J by 3 bases, 5 bases remained unmatched. CDR1 is MDHEN and CDR2 is SYDVKM in the germline V gene. The CDR3 contains 15 residues. CDR3 DNA: TGTGCCAGCAGTATCCCGACAGGGGCTAATGAAAAACTGTTTTTT. Translated: CASSIPTGANEKLFF.

The chain combines TRBV29-1 with TRBJ2-7; 8 nucleotides match TRBD1. The CDR3 runs 14 residues. The V segment lost 0 bases and the J segment 5 bases; nucleotides outside the gene matches: 6. Germline lookup yields CDR1 SQVTM and CDR2 ANQGSEA. CDR3 DNA sequence: TGCAGCGTTGAAGATGGCGGCAGGGGGCACGAGCAGTACTTC. It yields the protein CSVEDGGRGHEQYF.

This clone was seen just once. The gene calls are TRBV30 and TRBJ2-3; 7 bases are a match to TRBD2. V was clipped by 3 bases and J by 3 bases; unmatched bases: 6. Germline values: CDR1 GTSNPN, CDR2 SVGIG (reference sequence). The CDR3 covers 14 residues. The CDR3 spells CAWSAGVGTDTQYF. The CDR3 DNA reads as TGTGCCTGGAGCGCGGGGGTTGGGACAGATACGCAGTATTTT.

This clone was found a few times. The CDR3 coding sequence is TGTGCCAGCAGCTTATTAAGCGGTCAAAATGAAAAACTGTTTTTT. Amino acids: CASSLLSGQNEKLFF. This chain joins TRBV7-9 and TRBJ1-4, with D hard to call. Germline V gene data show CDR1 as SEHNR and CDR2 as FQNEAQ (reference sequence). The V gene lost 2 bases and the J gene lost 5 bases, with 12 bases spanning the gap. CDR3 length: 15 amino acids.